Listed here are 6 T cell receptor beta chains from one sample, sequenced in a study of blood T cells in healthy people across ages. Using a J-beta primer mix together with a sample-barcoded 5' primer, a second PCR was run for about 7 to 12 cycles. MiXCR was run by TCRdb on the 5' RACE reads, yielding one entry per CDR3 protein. The sample holds around 1.1 million distinct CDR3 sequences, around two fifths seen once. The sequencing input was blood. Receptors originate from a man aged 18 to 29 in good health.

A note on this clonotype: A much larger clone differs from this one at a single base, so this may be a read error. The chain is built from TRBV2 and TRBJ2-3, with unresolved D. This CDR3 has 17 residues. Germline lookup yields CDR1 SNHLY and CDR2 FYNNEI. The CDR3 is CAGSVQAKITGTDTQYF. CDR3 DNA sequence: TGTGCCGGCAGTGTCCAGGCAAAAATTACTGGCACAGATACGCAGTATTTT.

Only a few counts were recorded for this clonotype. This chain joins TRBV5-6 and TRBJ1-1; D unresolved. From germline, CDR1 is SGHDT and CDR2 YYEEEE. The germline V and J ends were trimmed by 0 bases and 7 bases, with 7 bases remaining between them. The CDR3 spans 12 residues. The CDR3 spells CASSLDTIEAFF. CDR3 coding DNA: TGTGCCAGCAGCTTGGACACCATTGAAGCTTTCTTT.

This clonotype occurred a few times. The chain combines TRBV6-5 with TRBJ1-2, with 7 bases aligning to TRBD1. The junction had 4 bases not matched to a gene; V was cut back by 7 bases and J by 8 bases. This CDR3 has 11 amino acids. Germline CDR1 is MNHEY and CDR2 is SVGAGI. CDR3 loop: CASKGAGGYTF. The CDR3 region has the DNA TGTGCCAGCAAGGGGGCAGGGGGCTACACCTTC.

This chain uses TRBV10-3 with TRBJ2-2; D is perhaps TRBD1 or TRBD2 (7 bases each). Germline CDR1 is ENHRY and CDR2 is SYGVKD. The CDR3 sequence is 16 residues long. Trimming removed 5 bases at V and 1 base at J, with 14 bases between. The CDR3 loop reads CAISPPGGENTGELFF. The CDR3 DNA is TGTGCCATCAGTCCCCCAGGGGGGGAGAACACCGGGGAGCTGTTTTTT.

The chain recombines TRBV4-3 with TRBJ2-2; TRBD1 aligns across 7 bases. Trimming removed 4 bases from V and 1 base from J; junction bases left unmatched: 9. Looked up from germline, CDR1 is LGHNA and CDR2 is YSLEER. The CDR3 contains 17 residues. The DNA of the CDR3 is TGCGCCAGCAGCCTGACTCGACAGGGTGGGAACACCGGGGAGCTGTTTTTT. This codes for CASSLTRQGGNTGELFF.

This clonotype was seen many times. V is TRBV20-1 and J is TRBJ2-3, with 7 bases aligning to TRBD1. This CDR3 has 14 amino acids. V shed 5 bases, J shed 2 bases, and the junction held 7 bases outside the gene matches. Germline-derived CDR1 and CDR2 are DFQATT and SNEGSKA (reference sequence). The CDR3 loop is CSALPDRNTDTQYF. Written as DNA, the CDR3 is TGCAGTGCTCTCCCGGACAGGAACACAGATACGCAGTATTTT.